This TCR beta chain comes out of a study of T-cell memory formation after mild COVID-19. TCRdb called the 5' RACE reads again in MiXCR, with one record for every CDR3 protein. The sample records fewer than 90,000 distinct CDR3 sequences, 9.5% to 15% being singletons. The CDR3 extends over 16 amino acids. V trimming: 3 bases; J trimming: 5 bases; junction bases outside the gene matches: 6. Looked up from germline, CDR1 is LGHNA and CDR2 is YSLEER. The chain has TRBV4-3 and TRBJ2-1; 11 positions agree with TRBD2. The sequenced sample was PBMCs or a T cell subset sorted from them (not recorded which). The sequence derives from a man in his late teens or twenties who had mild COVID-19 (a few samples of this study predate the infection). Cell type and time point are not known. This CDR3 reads CASSQGLAGGNNEQFF. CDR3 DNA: TGCGCCAGCAGCCAGGGATTAGCGGGGGGGAACAATGAGCAGTTCTTC.